The 26 T cell receptor beta chains reported below all come from one sample, sequenced in a study of blood T cell repertoires in COVID-19. Assay: immunoSEQ multiplex PCR; the TCRdb copy retains only in-frame clones and omits some. The sample carries fewer than 200,000 clones, over 80% recorded once. The sequencing input was PBMCs or T cells enriched from blood (not recorded which). Receptors were obtained from a woman in her twenties or thirties who had been exposed to COVID-19.

This chain links TRBV5-1 with TRBJ1-1; D possibly corresponds to TRBD1 (6 bases). CDR3 length: 14 residues. Between the trimmed V and J ends, which lost 0 bases and 1 base, there was a span of 7 bases. Germline assignment: CDR1 SGHRS and CDR2 YFSETQ. CDR3 DNA: TGCGCCAGCAGCTTGGGAGGGGGGAACACTGAAGCTTTCTTT. It encodes CASSLGGGNTEAFF.

The chain employs TRBV18 and TRBJ1-2; TRBD1 agrees at 7 bases. Germline values: CDR1 KGHSH, CDR2 LQKENI. V lost 6 bases, J lost 13 bases, and 23 bases stayed unmatched. The length of the CDR3 is 16 residues. The CDR3 DNA follows: TGTGCCAGCTCTACTAAAGTCGGGACAGACCCCTCGATATCCACCTTC. This translates into CASSTKVGTDPSISTF.

The chain has TRBV25-1 and TRBJ2-5; 7 positions match TRBD2. Germline V lookup: CDR1 MGHDK, CDR2 SYGVNS. V shed 5 bases, J shed 5 bases, and the junction held 5 bases outside the gene matches. This CDR3 contains 13 residues. CDR3 protein: CASSRGGVETQYF. CDR3 DNA sequence: TGTGCCAGCAGTCGGGGAGGGGTGGAGACCCAGTACTTC.

V gene TRBV12-3 or TRBV12-4 combines with J gene TRBJ2-7; D may be TRBD1 (6 bases). The V and J ends lost 4 bases and 0 bases respectively, with 7 bases between them. This CDR3 is built from 13 residues. CDR3 protein: CASSWDTSYEQYF. The DNA of the CDR3 is TGTGCCAGCAGTTGGGACACCTCCTACGAGCAGTACTTC.

In DNA form, the CDR3 reads TGTGCCAGCAGCTTTAGCAGTTACGGCAGGGTCTATGGCTACACCTTC. Translation: CASSFSSYGRVYGYTF. V gene TRBV11-2 combines with J gene TRBJ1-2; D is possibly TRBD1 (5 bases). The V gene lost 3 bases and the J gene lost 4 bases, with 18 bases spanning the gap. Germline CDR1 SGHAT, CDR2 FQNNGV. CDR3 length: 16 amino acids.

This chain links TRBV5-1 with TRBJ2-5; 7 bases map to TRBD1. The length of the CDR3 is 14 residues. Germline-derived CDR1 and CDR2 are SGHRS and YFSETQ. The trim removed 5 bases at V and 4 bases at J, leaving 8 bases unmatched. The CDR3 region is CASRNDRAGETQYF. The CDR3 DNA is TGCGCCAGCAGGAATGACAGGGCGGGAGAGACCCAGTACTTC.

This clone was observed a single time. The rearrangement links TRBV6-5 to TRBJ1-1; D is ambiguous. This CDR3 is built from 13 residues. Germline lookup yields CDR1 MNHEY and CDR2 SVGAGI. V shed 8 bases and J shed 4 bases, with 14 bases lying between them. CDR3 loop: CASVHGSFTEAFF. In DNA form, the CDR3 reads TGTGCCAGCGTCCATGGGAGCTTCACTGAAGCTTTCTTT.

This clone was counted only a few times. The chain recombines TRBV7-3 with TRBJ1-6, with TRBD1 matching 9 bases. Germline-derived CDR1 and CDR2 are SGHTA and FQGTGA. This CDR3 spans 15 amino acids. Germline trimming cut 4 bases from V and 7 bases from J; bases unmatched to any gene: 5. The CDR3 sequence: CASSSRQGGNSPLHF. The CDR3, as DNA: TGTGCCAGCAGCTCCAGACAGGGGGGAAATTCACCCCTCCACTTT.

The chain uses TRBV9 and TRBJ2-4; D is possibly TRBD2 (6 bases). This CDR3 region has 17 residues. V lost 0 bases and J lost 0, with 13 bases in between. Germline CDR1 is SGDLS and CDR2 is YYNGEE. The CDR3 here is CASSVDGEVGAKNIQYF. The CDR3 DNA is TGTGCCAGCAGCGTAGATGGGGAGGTGGGAGCCAAAAACATTCAGTACTTC.

The gene calls are TRBV6-5 and TRBJ1-3; the D is unclear. In germline, CDR1 is MNHEY, CDR2 SVGAGI. The CDR3 consists of 14 residues. V lost 5 bases and J 1 base, leaving 9 bases between the germline ends. The CDR3 nucleotides are TGTGCCAGCAGTATTCCGGGTTCTGGAAACACCATATATTTT. Its protein product is CASSIPGSGNTIYF.

This chain uses TRBV11-1 with TRBJ2-7; TRBD1 matches 9 bases. The V gene's germline CDR1 is SGHAT and CDR2 FQDESV (reference sequence). With V trimmed by 4 bases and J by 7 bases, 11 bases remained unmatched. The CDR3 is 15 residues long. CDR3 protein: CASSSDRTGAGEQYF. Written as DNA, the CDR3 is TGTGCCAGCAGCTCAGACCGGACAGGGGCGGGGGAGCAGTACTTC.

CDR3 DNA: TGTGCCACCAGCCGCGGGACAGCTAGAGGGGCTTTCTTT. Amino acid sequence: CATSRGTARGAFF. V usage is TRBV15 and J usage is TRBJ1-1; TRBD1 matches 7 bases. Germline V gene lookup returns CDR1 LNHNV and CDR2 YYDKDF (reference sequence). The CDR3 consists of 13 residues. Trimming at V came to 5 bases and at J to 11 bases, leaving 11 bases not matched to a gene.

This chain joins TRBV11-2 and TRBJ2-5; 7 nucleotides align to TRBD2. The CDR3 sequence is 15 residues long. Germline lookup yields CDR1 SGHAT and CDR2 FQNNGV. V gave up 6 bases and J gave up 7 bases; unmatched junction bases: 14. The DNA for the CDR3 is TGTGCCAGCAGTCCCGGGGGTCAGGGAGGGGCGACCCAGTACTTC. Its protein is CASSPGGQGGATQYF.

CDR3 nucleotides: TGTGCCAGTAAGGAGGAGCGGGGGCACGAAGATACGCAGTATTTT. As protein: CASKEERGHEDTQYF. The chain combines TRBV27 with TRBJ2-3, with 8 positions matching TRBD2. The CDR3 is 15 amino acids. The junction had 13 bases not matched to a gene; V was cut back by 9 bases and J by 5 bases. Germline V lookup: CDR1 MNHEY, CDR2 SMNVEV (reference sequence).

This clone has a handful of counts. The chain combines TRBV7-9 with TRBJ1-2; D possibly corresponds to TRBD1 (6 bases). V lost 5 bases, J lost 4 bases, and 14 bases lay in between. The CDR3 consists of 14 residues. Germline V gives CDR1 SEHNR, CDR2 FQNEAQ (reference sequence). In nucleotides, the CDR3 is TGTGCCAGCAGCCCAATACAGGGCACCTATGGCTACACCTTC. This gives the protein CASSPIQGTYGYTF.

DNA for the CDR3: TGTGCCAGCACCAGAGCCGGGACAGGGACCTACGAGCAGTACTTC. Translation: CASTRAGTGTYEQYF. This sequence joins TRBV6-5 and TRBJ2-7, with 9 bases lining up with TRBD1. Germline trimming cut 7 bases from V and 2 bases from J; bases unmatched to any gene: 9. Per the germline V gene, CDR1 is MNHEY and CDR2 is SVGAGI. This CDR3 is 15 amino acids long.

In this sample, this clone turned up once. This rearrangement joins TRBV27 to TRBJ2-7, with 10 bases aligning to TRBD1. V gave up 3 bases and J gave up 5 bases; unmatched junction bases: 10. The length of the CDR3 is 16 residues. Per germline, CDR1 MNHEY and CDR2 SMNVEV (reference sequence). The CDR3 loop is CASSFSAGTGVHEQYF. The CDR3 nucleotides are TGTGCCAGCAGTTTCTCCGCCGGGACAGGGGTCCACGAGCAGTACTTC.

The rearrangement uses TRBV19 and TRBJ2-5; D is perhaps TRBD2 (5 bases). There are 11 residues in the CDR3. V lost 2 bases and J lost 13, with 11 bases in between. Germline V gene data show CDR1 as LNHDA and CDR2 as SQIVND (reference sequence). CDR3 nucleotides: TGTGCCAGTAGTATACCCGGGGTGCTGTACTTC. This gives the protein CASSIPGVLYF. Based on the CDR3 plus reference TRBV19 and TRBJ2-5, the full variable domain is DGGITQSPKYLFRKEGQNVTLSCEQNLNHDAMYWYRQDPGQGLRLIYYSQIVNDFQKGDIAEGYSVSREKKESFPLTVTSAQKNPTAFYLCASSIPGVLYFGPGTRLLVL.

This chain joins TRBV11-2 and TRBJ1-1, with TRBD1 as a possible D gene (5 bases). The germline V gene has CDR1 SGHAT and CDR2 FQNNGV. The CDR3 totals 15 residues. The V and J ends lost 4 bases and 1 base respectively, with 13 bases between them. The CDR3 bases are TGTGCCAGCAGCTCCGGAGGGGAAAGGAACACTGAAGCTTTCTTT. Translating it yields CASSSGGERNTEAFF.

The V call is TRBV4-1, the J call TRBJ1-5; the match to TRBD1 covers 9 bases. V gave up 3 bases and J gave up 8 bases; unmatched junction bases: 14. The germline CDR1 and CDR2 sequences are MGHRA and YSYEKL. The CDR3 is 17 amino acids. This CDR3 reads CASSQGTGGEGVEPQHF. CDR3 bases: TGCGCCAGCAGCCAGGGCACAGGGGGCGAGGGGGTAGAGCCCCAGCATTTT.

This chain links TRBV11-2 with TRBJ2-7; TRBD2 agrees at 12 bases. The germline V gene encodes CDR1 SGHAT and CDR2 FQNNGV. V gave up 2 bases and J gave up 3 bases; unmatched junction bases: 8. The CDR3 sequence is 17 residues long. This CDR3 is CASSLRLAGGPHYEQYF. The DNA of the CDR3 is TGTGCCAGCAGCTTAAGGCTAGCGGGGGGGCCCCACTACGAGCAGTACTTC.

This chain connects TRBV2 to TRBJ2-3, with 10 bases lining up with TRBD2. V lost 7 bases and J lost 4; bases outside the gene matches: 2. The CDR3 contains 13 residues. Germline loops: CDR1 SNHLY, CDR2 FYNNEI. The CDR3 bases are TGTGCCAGCAACCTAGCGGGAGCAGATACGCAGTATTTT. Translation: CASNLAGADTQYF.

The count of this clone is one. This chain connects TRBV11-2 to TRBJ2-2; tentatively, D is TRBD1 (6 bases). Germline CDR1 is SGHAT and CDR2 is FQNNGV. The CDR3 spans 15 residues. Between the trimmed V and J ends, which lost 5 bases and 1 base, there was a span of 11 bases. CDR3 bases: TGTGCCAGCAGCGGACACAGGGTGAACACCGGGGAGCTGTTTTTT. Amino acid sequence: CASSGHRVNTGELFF. The full variable domain, its missing parts supplied by reference TRBV11-2 and TRBJ2-2, is EAGVAQSPRYKIIEKRQSVAFWCNPISGHATLYWYQQILGQGPKLLIQFQNNGVVDDSQLPKDRFSAERLKGVDSTLKIQPAKLEDSAVYLCASSGHRVNTGELFFGEGSRLTVL.

The gene calls are TRBV7-3 and TRBJ2-1; TRBD2 aligns across 9 bases. CDR1 SGHTA and CDR2 FQGTGA come from the germline V gene. The CDR3 has 14 residues. The ends lost 2 bases at V and 9 bases at J; junction bases unmatched: 5. Written as DNA, the CDR3 is TGTGCCAGCAGCTTAGCGGGGGGGTTAAGTGAGCAGTTCTTC. Residues: CASSLAGGLSEQFF.

The CDR3 loop is CATSRVYGNTIYF. CDR3 nucleotides: TGTGCCACCAGCAGAGTGTATGGAAACACCATATATTTT. The rearrangement uses TRBV15 and TRBJ1-3; D uncertain. Trimming took 1 base from V and 3 from J, leaving 4 bases between them. CDR3 size: 13 residues. Germline V gene data show CDR1 as LNHNV and CDR2 as YYDKDF (reference sequence).

The chain uses TRBV15 and TRBJ1-2; weak D call: TRBD1 (5 bases). Germline assignment: CDR1 LNHNV and CDR2 YYDKDF (reference sequence). V was cut by 0 bases and J by 14 bases, with 25 bases left in between. CDR3 size: 16 residues. CDR3 sequence reads: CATSREDRRRTLRLTF. In DNA form, the CDR3 reads TGTGCCACCAGCAGAGAGGACCGACGAAGGACATTACGGTTAACCTTC.